Below, 20 T cell receptor beta chains from the same sample are listed, as sequenced in a study of CD8+ T cells in alopecia areata. RNA extraction and reverse transcription yielded cDNA as sequencing template. TCRdb's copy holds only in-frame clones and misses some; the assay was immunoSEQ multiplex PCR. The sample consists of 65,000 to 100,000 clones, roughly half of them appearing once. Sequenced material: NKG2D-high CD8+ T cells sorted from blood. The receptors come from a human donor with alopecia areata.

This clone was observed a handful of times. The chain carries TRBV27 and TRBJ2-7; 10 bases are a match to TRBD2. This CDR3 has 15 amino acids. With 5 bases clipped from V and 5 bases from J, the junction kept 9 bases outside the gene matches. Germline V CDR1 and CDR2: MNHEY, SMNVEV (reference sequence). CDR3 sequence (DNA): TGTGCCAGCAGTAGGGCTAGCGGGAGTGAGGACGAGCAGTACTTC. Residues: CASSRASGSEDEQYF.

The chain has TRBV29-1 and TRBJ2-1, with TRBD2 identical over 7 bases. This CDR3 has 14 amino acids. Unmatched junction bases numbered 8, after V lost 7 bases and J lost 2 bases. CDR1 and CDR2 from the germline V gene are SQVTM and ANQGSEA. CDR3 in DNA: TGCAGCGCCGAGGGAGGGAGCGCCTACAATGAGCAGTTCTTC. Translating gives CSAEGGSAYNEQFF.

The chain combines TRBV30 with TRBJ1-2; D might be TRBD1 (5 bases). This CDR3 contains 14 residues. Trimming took 5 bases from V and 4 from J, leaving 17 bases between them. CDR1 and CDR2 (germline): GTSNPN, SVGIG (reference sequence). The CDR3 DNA is TGTGCCTGGGCCAGAGACAGCGGACTCTATGGCTACACCTTC. This translates into CAWARDSGLYGYTF.

This clone showed up just once. The CDR3 nucleotides read TGTGCCAGCAGTTTAGAGGTGGACTCAGAGCAGTTCTTC. Amino acids: CASSLEVDSEQFF. The V call is TRBV27, the J call TRBJ2-1; possibly TRBD2 for D (5 bases). CDR1 is MNHEY, CDR2 SMNVEV, per germline (reference sequence). V lost 2 bases to trimming and J lost 10 bases, with 12 bases between them. CDR3 size: 13 residues.

V gene TRBV27 combines with J gene TRBJ1-6; no clear D. The CDR3 runs 14 residues. Germline V CDR1 and CDR2: MNHEY, SMNVEV (reference sequence). V gave up 4 bases and J gave up 9 bases, with 13 bases separating them. The CDR3 here is CASSSYGFGSPLHF. In DNA form, the CDR3 reads TGTGCCAGCAGTTCTTATGGTTTTGGTTCACCCCTCCACTTT.

This clone is a singleton in its sample. Other DNA sequences in this specimen translate into the identical CDR3. The chain recombines TRBV5-1 with TRBJ1-5; 9 nucleotides agree with TRBD1. V trimming: 4 bases; J trimming: 5 bases; junction bases outside the gene matches: 4. The CDR3 runs to 14 residues. Looked up from germline, CDR1 is SGHRS and CDR2 is YFSETQ. CDR3 region: CASSLGQGDQPQHF. The CDR3 region has the DNA TGCGCCAGCAGCCTGGGACAGGGTGATCAGCCCCAGCATTTT.

This clone was recorded a few times. The V gene is TRBV29-1, the J gene TRBJ1-2, with D possibly TRBD1 on 5 matching bases. Trimming stripped 6 bases from V and 2 bases from J, with 22 bases between. The CDR3 runs to 16 residues. In germline, CDR1 is SQVTM, CDR2 ANQGSEA. In DNA, the CDR3 is TGCAGCGTGCCTGGGACCGTTTGGGCGGTAAACTATGGCTACACCTTC. Translated, it gives CSVPGTVWAVNYGYTF.

The chain joins TRBV28 to TRBJ2-5, with 9 bases fitting TRBD2. V dropped 2 bases and J dropped 5; count of bases not matched to a gene: 3. Germline V gene sequence: CDR1 MDHEN, CDR2 SYDVKM. The CDR3 is 14 amino acids. Here the CDR3 DNA reads TGTGCCAGCAGTTTACTAGCGGGATTCGAGACCCAGTACTTC. Translating gives CASSLLAGFETQYF.

This sequence joins TRBV14 and TRBJ2-7; D gene ambiguous. Trimming took off 1 base at V and 2 bases at J, with 21 bases between the two ends. CDR1 and CDR2 from the germline V gene are SGHDN and FVKESK. This CDR3 has 18 residues. DNA of the CDR3: TGTGCCAGCAGCCAAGCCCCCCCCGCCGTCTTGACCACCTACGAGCAGTACTTC. Residues: CASSQAPPAVLTTYEQYF.

V gene TRBV9 combines with J gene TRBJ2-7; D gene uncertain. Trimming cost V 7 bases and J 2 bases, with 13 bases left between them. The germline V gene has CDR1 SGDLS and CDR2 YYNGEE. The CDR3 is 13 amino acids. The CDR3 sequence: CASGPGSTYEQYF. In DNA form, the CDR3 reads TGTGCCAGCGGCCCCGGGTCGACCTACGAGCAGTACTTC.

V is TRBV1 and J is TRBJ1-5. TRBV1 is marked as a pseudogene. The CDR3 extends over 16 amino acids. The CDR3 sequence: CTSSQYDGNSNQPQHF. The CDR3 nucleotides are TGCACCAGCAGCCAGTACGACGGGAATAGCAATCAGCCCCAGCATTTT.

This clone was seen a handful of times. This chain joins TRBV7-2 and TRBJ1-2; possible D gene TRBD1, 5 bases. CDR1 and CDR2 (germline): SGHTA, FQGNSA. The ends were cut back, 6 bases at V and 7 bases at J, with 9 bases in the middle. This CDR3 has 11 amino acids. The CDR3 protein is CASSAGVGYTF. In DNA form, the CDR3 reads TGTGCCAGCAGTGCGGGGGTTGGCTACACCTTC.

This clone was recorded a few times. The V and J genes are TRBV14 and TRBJ2-1; D is unclear. This CDR3 comprises 13 residues. The germline V and J ends were trimmed by 3 bases and 4 bases, with 7 bases remaining between them. Germline loops: CDR1 SGHDN, CDR2 FVKESK. The CDR3 reads CASSHGQYNEQFF. CDR3 coding DNA: TGTGCCAGCAGCCACGGGCAATACAATGAGCAGTTCTTC.

V and J are TRBV29-1 and TRBJ2-1; no definite D call. The germline gives CDR1 SQVTM, CDR2 ANQGSEA. This CDR3 has 15 amino acids. Trimming left V 1 base short and J 6 bases short, with 16 bases between. For the CDR3, the DNA is TGCAGCGTTGAAGCCCGGCCCCCCCCGACCAATGAGCAGTTCTTC. Translation gives CSVEARPPPTNEQFF.

The J gene is TRBJ2-3, the V gene TRBV10-2, with no clear D. The germline V gene has CDR1 WSHSY and CDR2 SAAADI. The CDR3 spans 13 residues. V dropped 2 bases and J dropped 5 bases, with 8 bases sitting between them. The CDR3 spells CASSERRRDTQYF. CDR3 nucleotide sequence: TGCGCCAGCAGTGAGAGACGACGAGATACGCAGTATTTT.

The chain is built from TRBV6-6 and TRBJ2-5; tentatively, D is TRBD2 (6 bases). V lost 6 bases and J lost 5, with 19 bases in between. Germline CDR1 and CDR2: MNHNY and SVGAGI (reference sequence). The CDR3 is 15 amino acids. CDR3 amino acids: CASRATGVNLETQYF. In nucleotides, the CDR3 is TGTGCCAGCAGGGCCACGGGGGTAAACTTGGAGACCCAGTACTTC.

J is TRBJ1-5 and V is TRBV28, with 10 bases that match TRBD1. There are 13 residues in the CDR3. Germline values: CDR1 MDHEN, CDR2 SYDVKM. J was trimmed by 7 bases and V by 6 bases; bases with no gene match: 3. The CDR3 bases are TGTGCCAGCAGAGGACAGGGGGACCAGCCCCAGCATTTT. Amino acids: CASRGQGDQPQHF.

The chain couples TRBV29-1 to TRBJ2-5, with D tentatively TRBD2 (6 bases). The CDR3 consists of 13 residues. Deletions cut 6 bases from V and 1 base from J, with 12 bases between. Germline CDR1 is SQVTM and CDR2 is ANQGSEA. The CDR3 sequence is CSVMGGTQETQYF. The CDR3 DNA reads TGCAGCGTCATGGGGGGTACCCAAGAGACCCAGTACTTC.

CDR3 sequence (DNA): TGTGCCAGCGGACAGACCTACGAGCAGTACTTC. Its translation: CASGQTYEQYF. This sequence joins TRBV2 and TRBJ2-7; possible D gene TRBD1, 6 bases. This CDR3 has 11 amino acids. The V end was cut by 8 bases, the J end by 2 bases, with 7 bases between. The V gene's germline CDR1 is SNHLY and CDR2 FYNNEI.

The chain uses TRBV29-1 and TRBJ2-1; maybe TRBD1 (5 bases). Trimming cost V 1 base and J 8 bases, with 9 bases left between them. This CDR3 spans 12 amino acids. The V gene's germline CDR1 is SQVTM and CDR2 ANQGSEA. The CDR3 nucleotides read TGCAGCGTTGAAGTCAGGGCCTATGAGCAGTTCTTC. Protein: CSVEVRAYEQFF.